This is a list of T cell receptor beta chains from one sample in a study of blood T cell repertoires in COVID-19. Generated by immunoSEQ multiplex PCR, the TCRdb table keeps only in-frame clones and is missing some. The repertoire holds 200,000 or so clones, with 85% to 90% as singletons. Sequenced input: peripheral blood. The receptors originated from a man in his 60s with acute or convalescent COVID-19. Each CDR3 is given with its conserved first and last residue.

TRBJ2-5,TRBV27,CASTDRGGAGVPQYF
TRBJ1-2,TRBV11-2,CASSLQAGGLRYGYTF
TRBJ1-6,TRBV6-4,CASSDLQSGSPLHF
TRBJ1-4,TRBV16,CASSQSPPPPRMANEKLFF
TRBJ1-5,TRBV7-4,CASSLACQGDNQPQHF
TRBJ1-1,TRBV18,CASSPLAPTGGNTEAFF
TRBJ1-3,TRBV16,CASSQSPGGRNTIYF
TRBJ1-1,TRBV7-2,CASTLLTGLPEAFF
TRBJ1-1,TRBV11-1,CASSPLGGLVDTEAFF
TRBJ1-1,TRBV7-3,CASSLRGGGQGKINTEAFF
TRBJ2-7,TRBV7-3,CASSPAGTGGYEQYF
TRBJ1-5,TRBV4-1,CASSRVLDREISNQPQHF
TRBJ2-1,TRBV7-2,CASSLGLARNEQFF
TRBJ1-1,TRBV3-1/TRBV3-2,CASSQDTVNTEAFF
TRBJ1-2,TRBV18,CASSPPLPDRIYGYTF
TRBJ1-5,TRBV7-3,CASSLRQGQGQPQHF
TRBJ2-2,TRBV7-3,CASSLTLAGGTGELFF
TRBJ2-7,TRBV6-5,CASIPPGTGASEQYF
TRBJ1-2,TRBV6-2/TRBV6-3,CASSYSNRDGYTF
TRBJ1-2,TRBV11-2,CASSPGTLPTYYGYTF
TRBJ2-7,TRBV6-5,CASSYDRGTYEQYF
TRBJ2-3,TRBV5-4,CASSPVTGMSRTDTQYF
TRBJ2-1,TRBV27,CASSLRLAGSSYNEQFF
TRBJ1-2,TRBV4-2,CASSRRGGADYGYTF
TRBJ1-2,TRBV29-1,CSAMGQQSNYGYTF
TRBJ2-7,TRBV6-1,CASSETSGGAYEQYF
TRBJ1-2,TRBV15,CATSRDSSTSGSYGYTF
TRBJ2-1,TRBV29-1,CSAPTSGGSYNEQFF
TRBJ1-1,TRBV6-5,CASSSLTGNPEAFF
TRBJ1-1,TRBV6-1,CASSEARSWTEAFF
TRBJ2-1,TRBV12-5,CASGLAPRGAYNEQFF
TRBJ2-3,TRBV5-1,CASSLMVAGASGDTQYF
TRBJ2-7,TRBV27,CASTQRSGGSRQYF
TRBJ1-5,TRBV2,CASSETRAQPQHF
TRBJ2-1,TRBV5-4,CASSAGSSSYNEQFF
TRBJ2-7,TRBV18,CASSTKTSGGYEQYF
TRBJ1-2,TRBV5-8,CASSFIPGTTFGGYTF
TRBJ2-7,TRBV5-4,CASSYPGTATYEQYF
TRBJ1-2,TRBV12-3/TRBV12-4,CASSQQGAHGYTF
TRBJ2-5,TRBV6-1,CASSEHEGTQYF
TRBJ1-1,TRBV7-9,CASSLEAGASPEAFF
TRBJ2-2,TRBV27,CASSSRDRGRPNTGELFF